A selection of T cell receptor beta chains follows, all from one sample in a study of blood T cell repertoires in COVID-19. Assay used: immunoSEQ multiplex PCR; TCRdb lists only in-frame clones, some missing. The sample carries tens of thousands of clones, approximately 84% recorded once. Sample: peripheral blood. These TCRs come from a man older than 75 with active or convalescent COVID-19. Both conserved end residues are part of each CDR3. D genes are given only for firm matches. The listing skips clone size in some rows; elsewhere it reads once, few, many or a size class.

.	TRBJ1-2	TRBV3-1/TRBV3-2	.	TGTGCCAGCACCCTAAAGGCGGGGGGATATGGCTACACCTTC	CASTLKAGGYGYTF
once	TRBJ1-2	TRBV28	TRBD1	TGTGCCAGCAGTTTAACTACAGGGGGCTTGGCTGGCTACACCTTC	CASSLTTGGLAGYTF
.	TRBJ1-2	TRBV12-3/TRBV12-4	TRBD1	TGTGCCAGCACCTCGGGACAGGGGGCCGGCTACACCTTC	CASTSGQGAGYTF
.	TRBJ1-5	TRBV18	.	TGTGCCAGCTCACCACCAGGGAGGTTTTACGCCCAGCATTTT	CASSPPGRFYAQHF
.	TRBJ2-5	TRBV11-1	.	TGTGCCAGCAGTGAGATGGAGACCCAGTACTTC	CASSEMETQYF
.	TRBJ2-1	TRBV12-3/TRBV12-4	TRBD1	TGTGCCAGCATAGGACAGGTACACAATGAGCAGTTCTTC	CASIGQVHNEQFF
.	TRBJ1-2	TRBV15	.	TGTGCCACCAGGGGGTGGACGGGAGGGACTACTAACTATGGCTACACCTTC	CATRGWTGGTTNYGYTF
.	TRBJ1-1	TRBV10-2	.	TGCGCCAGTTACAGGGAGTGGGGCACTGAAGCTTTCTTT	CASYREWGTEAFF
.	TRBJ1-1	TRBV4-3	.	TGCGCCAGCAGCCAAGGTAGGGGAGGGGTGATGAACACTGAAGCTTTCTTT	CASSQGRGGVMNTEAFF
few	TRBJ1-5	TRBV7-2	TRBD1	TGTGCCAGCAGCTCAGGACAGGGGTATGGTCAGCCCCAGCATTTT	CASSSGQGYGQPQHF
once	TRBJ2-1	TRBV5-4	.	TGTGCCAGCAGCTTGGGCCTAAACAATGAGCAGTTCTTC	CASSLGLNNEQFF
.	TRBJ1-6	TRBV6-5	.	TGTGCCAGCAGTTTTACCGGAAGGTCTCTAGGTTCACCCCTCCACTTT	CASSFTGRSLGSPLHF
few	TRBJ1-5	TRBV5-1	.	TGCGCCAGCAGCCCACCTCGGAGGCAGCCCCAGCATTTT	CASSPPRRQPQHF
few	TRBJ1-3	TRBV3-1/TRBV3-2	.	TGTGCCAGCAGCCAAGATGAGCCAGGAGGAAACACCATATATTTT	CASSQDEPGGNTIYF
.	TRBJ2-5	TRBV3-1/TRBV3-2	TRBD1	TGTGCCAGCAGCCCCGGGACAGGGACGTGGGAGACCCAGTACTTC	CASSPGTGTWETQYF
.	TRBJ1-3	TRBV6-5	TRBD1	TGTGCCAGCAGTTACTCGGGGGACAGCTCTGGAAACACCATATATTTT	CASSYSGDSSGNTIYF
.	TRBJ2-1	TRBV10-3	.	TGTGCCATCAGTGAGAACAGGGCCGTGGCCTACAATGAGCAGTTCTTC	CAISENRAVAYNEQFF
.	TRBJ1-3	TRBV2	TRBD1	TGTGCCAGCAGCAAAAGGGGGGACAGACTAGGAAACACCATATATTTT	CASSKRGDRLGNTIYF
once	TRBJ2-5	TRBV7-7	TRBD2	TGTGCCAGCAGCCTCGGACTAGCGGGGGGGCAAGAGACCCAGTACTTC	CASSLGLAGGQETQYF
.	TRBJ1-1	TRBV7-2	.	TGTGCCAGCAGCTCGTCGGGGAATTTGAACACTGAAGCTTTCTTT	CASSSSGNLNTEAFF
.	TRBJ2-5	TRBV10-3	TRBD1	TGTGCCATCAGTGGGCCCCAGGGGGCGAGGGAGACCCAGTACTTC	CAISGPQGARETQYF
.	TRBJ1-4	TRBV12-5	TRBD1	TGTGCTAGTGGTTTGGTACAAGGGGGCTCTAATGAAAAACTGTTTTTT	CASGLVQGGSNEKLFF
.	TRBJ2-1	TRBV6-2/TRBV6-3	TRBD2	TGTGCCAGCAGTTATGGGATGACTAGCGGGGGGGTCTACAATGAGCAGTTCTTC	CASSYGMTSGGVYNEQFF
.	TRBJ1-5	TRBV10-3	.	TGTGCCATCAGTGAGGAGGAGCAGTATCAGCCCCAGCATTTT	CAISEEEQYQPQHF
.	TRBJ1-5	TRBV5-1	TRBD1	TGCGCCAGCAGCCAGGCAGGGGGGAATCAGCCCCAGCATTTT	CASSQAGGNQPQHF
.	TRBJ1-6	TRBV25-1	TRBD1	TGTGCCAGCAGTGAATTGGGGACAGGTCACTCACCCCTCCACTTT	CASSELGTGHSPLHF
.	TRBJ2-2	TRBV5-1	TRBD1	TGCGCCAGCAGCTTGGGAGGGGGCGGCACCGGGGAGCTGTTTTTT	CASSLGGGGTGELFF
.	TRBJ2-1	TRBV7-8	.	TGTGCCAGCAGCTTAGATCGCGGCGGGCGGGGATACAATGAGCAGTTCTTC	CASSLDRGGRGYNEQFF
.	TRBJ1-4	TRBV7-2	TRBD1	TGTGCCAGCAGCTTAGGGGGACAGACGGAAAAACTGTTTTTT	CASSLGGQTEKLFF
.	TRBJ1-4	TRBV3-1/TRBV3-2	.	TGTGCCAGCAGCCAAGTTCCAGGGTTTGCAACTAATGAAAAACTGTTTTTT	CASSQVPGFATNEKLFF
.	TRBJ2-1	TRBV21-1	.	TGTGCCAGCAGCCCTAGGAACGGGTCCTACAATGAGCAGTTCTTC	CASSPRNGSYNEQFF
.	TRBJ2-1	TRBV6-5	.	TGTGCCACAAGAAGATTGGTCAACAACAATGAGCAGTTCTTC	CATRRLVNNNEQFF
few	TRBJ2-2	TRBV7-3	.	TGTGCCAGCAGCTTTCATTCCGGGGAGCTGTTTTTT	CASSFHSGELFF
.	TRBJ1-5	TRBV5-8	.	TGTGCCAGAACCACAGAGAATAGCAATCAGCCCCAGCATTTT	CARTTENSNQPQHF
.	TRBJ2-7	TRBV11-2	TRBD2	TGTGCCAGCAGGCTAGCGGGGGGGCCTTACGAGCAGTACTTC	CASRLAGGPYEQYF
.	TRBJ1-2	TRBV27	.	TGTGCCAGCAGTAAGGGGAATAACTATGGCTACACCTTC	CASSKGNNYGYTF
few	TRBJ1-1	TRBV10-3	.	TGTGCCATCAGTGAGTCCAGAGGGGGTAGGGACACTGAAGCTTTCTTT	CAISESRGGRDTEAFF
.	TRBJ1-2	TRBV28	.	TGTGCCAGCGACGGAGGGGAGAATAACTATGGCTACACCTTC	CASDGGENNYGYTF
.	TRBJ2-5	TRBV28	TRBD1	TGTGCCAGCAGCCGACAGGGTGTAGAGACCCAGTACTTC	CASSRQGVETQYF
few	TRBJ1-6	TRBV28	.	TGTGCCAGCGTACAGAGCTCCTATAATTCACCCCTCCACTTT	CASVQSSYNSPLHF
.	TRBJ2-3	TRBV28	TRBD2	TGTGCCAGCAGGATTACTCTAGCGGGCCTAAAGACAGATACGCAGTATTTT	CASRITLAGLKTDTQYF
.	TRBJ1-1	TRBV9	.	TGTGCCAGCAGTCCGACCGGAACAGGGAACACTGAAGCTTTCTTT	CASSPTGTGNTEAFF
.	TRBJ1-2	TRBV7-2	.	TGTGCCAGCAGCTTAGAACCGAGATATGGCTACACCTTC	CASSLEPRYGYTF
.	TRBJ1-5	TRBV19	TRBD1	TGTGTCAGTACCGGGACAGATATTAGCAATCAGCCCCAGCATTTT	CVSTGTDISNQPQHF
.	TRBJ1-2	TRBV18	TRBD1	TGTGCCAGCTCACCACCTGGGACAGGGTTATCGCAAGGCTACACCTTC	CASSPPGTGLSQGYTF
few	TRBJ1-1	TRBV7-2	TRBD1	TGTGCCAGCAGCTCCTACAGGGGTGGCACTGAAGCTTTCTTT	CASSSYRGGTEAFF
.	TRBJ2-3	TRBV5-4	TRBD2	TGTGCCAGCAGCTTGGTTCGGGGGGGAGATACGCAGTATTTT	CASSLVRGGDTQYF
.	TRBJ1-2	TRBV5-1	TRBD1	TGCGCCAGCAGCTTGGGGAATCTGGGACAGGGCTTCTATGGCTACACCTTC	CASSLGNLGQGFYGYTF
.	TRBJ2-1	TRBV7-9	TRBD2	TGTGCCAGCAGCTTATTAGCGGGCTCCTACAATGAGCAGTTCTTC	CASSLLAGSYNEQFF
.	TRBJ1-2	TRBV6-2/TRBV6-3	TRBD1	TGTGCCAGCAGTTACTCCGAGACAGGGAGCGAGGGCTACACCTTC	CASSYSETGSEGYTF
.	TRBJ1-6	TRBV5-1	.	TGCGCCAGCAGCTTTGGGGAGGATAATTCACCCCTCCACTTT	CASSFGEDNSPLHF
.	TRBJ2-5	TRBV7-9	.	TGTGCCAGCAGCCGTAGTAGAGACTGGGAGACCCAGTACTTC	CASSRSRDWETQYF
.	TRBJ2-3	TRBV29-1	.	TGCAGCGTTGCCCAGCGGCCGAGTCGGGATACGCAGTATTTT	CSVAQRPSRDTQYF
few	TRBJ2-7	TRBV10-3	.	TGTGCCATCAGTGATCTTGGTGGGGGGGCAATCGAGCAGTACTTC	CAISDLGGGAIEQYF
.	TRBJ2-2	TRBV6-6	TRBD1	TGTGCCAGCAGTAAAACAGGGGGCAGGAACACCGGGGAGCTGTTTTTT	CASSKTGGRNTGELFF
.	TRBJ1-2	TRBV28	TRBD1	TGTGCCAGCAGTTTGCCCCAGGGGGATGACTATGGCTACACCTTC	CASSLPQGDDYGYTF
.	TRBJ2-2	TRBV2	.	TGTGCCAGCAGTGTAACAGCTCCGGCGAACACCGGGGAGCTGTTTTTT	CASSVTAPANTGELFF